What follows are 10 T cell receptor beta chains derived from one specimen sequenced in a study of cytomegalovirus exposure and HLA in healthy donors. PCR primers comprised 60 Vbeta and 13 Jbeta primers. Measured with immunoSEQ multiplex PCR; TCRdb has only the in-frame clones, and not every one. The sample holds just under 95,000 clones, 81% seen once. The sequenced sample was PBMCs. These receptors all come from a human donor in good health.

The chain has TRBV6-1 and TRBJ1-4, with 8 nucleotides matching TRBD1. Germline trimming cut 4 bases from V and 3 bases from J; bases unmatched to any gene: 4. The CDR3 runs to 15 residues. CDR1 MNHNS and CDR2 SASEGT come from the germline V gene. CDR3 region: CASSAGDRPNEKLFF. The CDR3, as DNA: TGTGCCAGCAGTGCTGGGGACAGGCCTAATGAAAAACTGTTTTTT.

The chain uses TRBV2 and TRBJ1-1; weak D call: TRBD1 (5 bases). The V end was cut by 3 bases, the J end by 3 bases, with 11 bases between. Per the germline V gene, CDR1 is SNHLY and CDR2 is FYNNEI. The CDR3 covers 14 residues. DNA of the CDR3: TGTGCCAGCAGTGAGGGCAGGGCCCACACTGAAGCTTTCTTT. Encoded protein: CASSEGRAHTEAFF. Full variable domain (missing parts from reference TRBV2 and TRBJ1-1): EPEVTQTPSHQVTQMGQEVILRCVPISNHLYFYWYRQILGQKVEFLVSFYNNEISEKSEIFDDQFSVERPDGSNFTLKIRSTKLEDSAMYFCASSEGRAHTEAFFGQGTRLTVV.

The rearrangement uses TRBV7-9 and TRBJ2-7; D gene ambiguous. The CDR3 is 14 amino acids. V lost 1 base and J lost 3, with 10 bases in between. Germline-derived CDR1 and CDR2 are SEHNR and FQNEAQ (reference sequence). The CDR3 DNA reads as TGTGCCAGCAGCTTAGGTCAGGAAATCTACGAGCAGTACTTC. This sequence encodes CASSLGQEIYEQYF.

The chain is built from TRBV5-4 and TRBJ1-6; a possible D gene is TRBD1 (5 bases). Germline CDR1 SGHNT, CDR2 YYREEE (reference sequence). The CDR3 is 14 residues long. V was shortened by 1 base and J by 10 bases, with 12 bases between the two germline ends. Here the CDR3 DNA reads TGTGCCAGCAGCTTGTGGGGGGGGGAATCACCCCTCCACTTT. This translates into CASSLWGGESPLHF.

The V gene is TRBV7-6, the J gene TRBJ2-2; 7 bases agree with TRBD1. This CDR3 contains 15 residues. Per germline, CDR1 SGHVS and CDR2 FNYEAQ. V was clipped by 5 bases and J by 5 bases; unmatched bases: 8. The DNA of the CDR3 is TGTGCCAGCAGCCCGCCCCACAGGGGTACCGGGGAGCTGTTTTTT. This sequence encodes CASSPPHRGTGELFF.

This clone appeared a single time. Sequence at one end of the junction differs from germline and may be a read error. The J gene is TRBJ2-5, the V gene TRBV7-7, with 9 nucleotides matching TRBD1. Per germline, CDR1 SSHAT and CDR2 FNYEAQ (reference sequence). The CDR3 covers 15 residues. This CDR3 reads CASSSGGTGKETQYF. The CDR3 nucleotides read TGTGCTAGCAGCTCCGGCGGGACAGGGAAAGAGACCCAGTACTTC.

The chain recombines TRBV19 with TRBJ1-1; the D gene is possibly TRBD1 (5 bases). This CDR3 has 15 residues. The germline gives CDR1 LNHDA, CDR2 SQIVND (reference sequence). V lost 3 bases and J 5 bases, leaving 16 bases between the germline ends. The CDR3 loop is CASSIGGVSYTEAFF. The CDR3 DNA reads TGTGCCAGTAGTATTGGAGGGGTTAGTTATACTGAAGCTTTCTTT.

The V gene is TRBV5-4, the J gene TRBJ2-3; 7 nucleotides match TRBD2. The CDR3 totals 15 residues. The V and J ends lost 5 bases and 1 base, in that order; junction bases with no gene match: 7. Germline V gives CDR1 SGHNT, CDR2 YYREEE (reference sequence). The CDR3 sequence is CASSGGGIGTDTQYF. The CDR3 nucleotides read TGTGCCAGCAGTGGGGGGGGGATTGGCACAGATACGCAGTATTTT.

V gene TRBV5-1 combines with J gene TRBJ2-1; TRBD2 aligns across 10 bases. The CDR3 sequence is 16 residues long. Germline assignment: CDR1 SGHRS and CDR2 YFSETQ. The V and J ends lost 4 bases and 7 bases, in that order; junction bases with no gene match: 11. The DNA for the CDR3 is TGCGCCAGCAGCCCTCCCCTAGCGGGAGTAAATAATGAGCAGTTCTTC. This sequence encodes CASSPPLAGVNNEQFF. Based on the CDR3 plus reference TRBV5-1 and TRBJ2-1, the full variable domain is KAGVTQTPRYLIKTRGQQVTLSCSPISGHRSVSWYQQTPGQGLQFLFEYFSETQRNKGNFPGRFSGRQFSNSRSEMNVSTLELGDSALYLCASSPPLAGVNNEQFFGPGTRLTVL.

The CDR3 DNA is TGTGCCAGCAGTTTATCGGGTCTAGCGGGAACGGACTCCTACGAGCAGTACTTC. Translating gives CASSLSGLAGTDSYEQYF. The chain links TRBV28 to TRBJ2-7, with 9 bases fitting TRBD2. The germline V gene encodes CDR1 MDHEN and CDR2 SYDVKM. The CDR3 is made up of 18 amino acids. The V and J ends lost 1 base and 0 bases, in that order; junction bases with no gene match: 10.